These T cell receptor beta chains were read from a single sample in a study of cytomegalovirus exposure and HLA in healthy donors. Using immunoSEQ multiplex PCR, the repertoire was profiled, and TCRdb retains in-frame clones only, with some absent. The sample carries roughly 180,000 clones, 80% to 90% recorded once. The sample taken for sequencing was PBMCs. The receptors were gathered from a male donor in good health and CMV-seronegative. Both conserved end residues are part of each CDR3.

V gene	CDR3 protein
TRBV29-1	CSVEPPSGEQYF
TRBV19	CASSGRANNEQFF
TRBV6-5	CASSSPRTGGNTEAFF
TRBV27	CASSLTWDGGYGYTF
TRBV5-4	CASSWGVLEGDTQYF
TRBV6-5	CASSRTGSPLTF
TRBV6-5	CASSYRANTEAFF
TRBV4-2	CASSQEVWRINEKLFF
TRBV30	CAWSVRRRRYGYPF
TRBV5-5	CASSIQGAGVEQYF
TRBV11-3	CASSSTGGYEQYF
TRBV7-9	CASSLGLAGADTQYF
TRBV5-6	CASNPITGGTEAFF
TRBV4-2	CASSQDLRECTF
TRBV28	CASSLGGLADDNEQFF
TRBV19	CASTKGQGWTEAFF
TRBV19	CASSPGGVATEAFF
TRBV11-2	CASSSTAGASQYF
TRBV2	CASSEDQVGYGYTF
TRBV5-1	CASSLVAEQETQYF
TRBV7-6	CASSLPSAYEQYF
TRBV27	CASTLTSGNYNEQFF
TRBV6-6	CASSYSWEGYNEQFF
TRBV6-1	CASSENLLRGQPQHF
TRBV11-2	CASSLERTDTYEQYF
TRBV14	CASSQGRYSGGTQYF